These 2 T cell receptor beta chains were sequenced from one sample in a study of immune characterization of retroperitoneal liposarcoma. TCRdb reprocessed the PCR reads with MiXCR, giving one entry per CDR3 protein. The sample gives around 2,000 distinct CDR3 sequences, approximately 27% of which show up once; roughly 17% is in the top ten. Sample: tumor tissue. The source is a female donor with retroperitoneal liposarcoma.

The chain has TRBV6-1 and TRBJ2-1; a weak D match, TRBD2 (6 bases). The J call is in doubt because the DNA end fits TRBJ2-5 better. The CDR3 is made up of 17 amino acids. Germline values: CDR1 MNHNS, CDR2 SASEGT. The CDR3 bases are TGTGCCAGCAGTCTGGATGGAGGGGCCCTCTCCCAAGAGACCCAGTACTTC. Translated, it gives CASSLDGGALSQETQYF.

This clonotype is deemed medium-sized (0.01 to 0.1%). The rearrangement uses TRBV27 and TRBJ2-5; 9 bases line up with TRBD2. The better agreement between TRBJ2-7 and the DNA end casts doubt on the J call. Germline-derived CDR1 and CDR2 are MNHEY and SMNVEV (reference sequence). The CDR3 runs to 14 residues. The CDR3 sequence: CASGSKRGAYEQYF. The CDR3 DNA follows: TGTGCCAGCGGCTCCAAGCGGGGGGCGTACGAGCAGTACTTC.